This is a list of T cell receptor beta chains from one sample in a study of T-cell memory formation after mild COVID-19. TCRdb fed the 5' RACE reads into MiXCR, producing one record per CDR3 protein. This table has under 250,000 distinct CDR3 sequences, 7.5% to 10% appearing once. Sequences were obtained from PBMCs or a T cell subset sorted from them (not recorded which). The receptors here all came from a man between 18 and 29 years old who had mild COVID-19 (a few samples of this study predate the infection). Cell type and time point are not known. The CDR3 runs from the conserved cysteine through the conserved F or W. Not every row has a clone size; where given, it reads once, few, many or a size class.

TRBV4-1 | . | CASPQGVGYTF
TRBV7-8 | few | CASSPGVGNQPQHF
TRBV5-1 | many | CASSPGLAVSTDTQYF
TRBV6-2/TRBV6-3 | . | CASSRDGYSGANVLTF
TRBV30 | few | CAAFMNTEAFF
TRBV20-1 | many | CSASGLAGNEQFF
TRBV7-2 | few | CASSLDILGGGYNEQFF
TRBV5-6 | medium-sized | CASSLPGQLTYGYTF
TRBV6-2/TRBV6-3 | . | CASSYASSGGEQFF
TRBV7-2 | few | CASSAWGADTQYF
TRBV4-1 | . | CASSHMGQVRLFF
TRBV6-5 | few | CASSYSTSQGRNTIYF
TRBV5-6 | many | CASSLASGIPQETQYF
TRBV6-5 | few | CASRGLGGRYGYTF
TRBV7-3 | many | CASSLSPSGGEWDNEQFF
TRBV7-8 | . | CASGVGETQYF
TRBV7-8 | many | CASSSRTGGTGELFF
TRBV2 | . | CASNWTPGETQYF
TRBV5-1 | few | CASSLFSSSTDTQYF
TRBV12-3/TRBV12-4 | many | CASSTADSGNTIYF
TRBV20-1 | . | CSAPTVGAETQYF
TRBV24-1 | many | CATSHGGSYNEQFF
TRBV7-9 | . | CASSLRRQGTNEAFF
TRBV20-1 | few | CSATTPGQPNYGYTF
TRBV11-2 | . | CASSPWGREQYF
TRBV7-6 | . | CASSPRTARYTEAFF
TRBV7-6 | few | CASRGDRVPTGELFF
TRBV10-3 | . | CAISEYGAGADYGYTF
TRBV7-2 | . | CASSYRDGGIYGYTF
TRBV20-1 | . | CSAPGLAGGTDTQYF
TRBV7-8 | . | CASSLGRPEQYF
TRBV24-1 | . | CATSDPGTAVTQYF
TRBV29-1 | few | CSVERKGRGETQYF
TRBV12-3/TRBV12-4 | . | CASRRIQGNEQFF
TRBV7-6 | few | CASSSLPSGDETQYF
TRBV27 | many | CASSSPETGMGGGELFF
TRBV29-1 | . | CSVVPQVGYEQYF
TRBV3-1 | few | CASSQAAGVSKTEAFF
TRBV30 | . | CAWSNGQPNEKLFF
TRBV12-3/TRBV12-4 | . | CASSRDTRDFTSYNEQFF
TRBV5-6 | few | CASSLVTTGTGNTIYF